The 6 T cell receptor beta chains listed next were all sequenced from one sample in a study of shared clonotypes between healthy human individuals. Clones were sequenced by immunoSEQ multiplex PCR, and TCRdb holds only the in-frame ones, with some missing. In the table there are 2,500,000 or so clones, 85% to 95% of which are singletons. Sequencing was done on a sample of naive CD4+ T cells from PBMCs. Subset here: CD45RA+ positively selected. These receptors originate from a man between 18 and 35 years old in good health. Some clones in this sample may be carry-over from other donors' samples.

Remarks on this clone: This specimen includes other DNA sequences encoding the same CDR3. The chain is built from TRBV30 and TRBJ2-2; D remains ambiguous. Trimming took off 1 base at V and 2 bases at J, with 2 bases between the two ends. This CDR3 has 12 residues. Germline loops: CDR1 GTSNPN, CDR2 SVGIG (reference sequence). CDR3 sequence: CAWSANTGELFF. DNA of the CDR3: TGTGCCTGGAGTGCTAACACCGGGGAGCTGTTTTTT.

The chain has TRBV7-3 and TRBJ2-3; TRBD1 might be the D (5 bases). The length of the CDR3 is 15 residues. Trimming pared 2 bases from V and 4 bases from J, leaving 13 bases between. Germline CDR1 SGHTA, CDR2 FQGTGA. The CDR3 reads CASSLDPGYADTQYF. Here the CDR3 DNA reads TGTGCCAGCAGCTTAGACCCAGGGTATGCAGATACGCAGTATTTT.

The rearrangement uses TRBV7-2 and TRBJ2-1; 7 bases line up with TRBD2. CDR3 length: 15 amino acids. The V and J ends lost 5 bases and 10 bases, in that order; junction bases with no gene match: 14. Germline V gene sequence: CDR1 SGHTA, CDR2 FQGNSA. Here the CDR3 DNA reads TGTGCCAGCAGCACCCCCCGGGCGGGAGAAGGGGAGCAGTTCTTC. Translation gives CASSTPRAGEGEQFF. The full variable domain, its missing parts supplied by reference TRBV7-2 and TRBJ2-1, is GAGVSQSPSNKVTEKGKDVELRCDPISGHTALYWYRQSLGQGLEFLIYFQGNSAPDKSGLPSDRFSAERTGGSVSTLTIQRTQQEDSAVYLCASSTPRAGEGEQFFGPGTRLTVL.

V gene TRBV30 combines with J gene TRBJ1-1; a possible D gene is TRBD1 (5 bases). The V gene's germline CDR1 is GTSNPN and CDR2 SVGIG (reference sequence). This CDR3 is 15 amino acids long. V gave up 4 bases and J gave up 5 bases, with 20 bases separating them. The CDR3 DNA reads TGTGCCTGGAAATACCGGGACCGCGGGGGGACTGAAGCTTTCTTT. This codes for CAWKYRDRGGTEAFF.

As to this clone: This sample includes further DNA sequences coding for the same CDR3. The CDR3 here is CASSYSGGISGYTF. The CDR3 DNA sequence: TGTGCCAGCAGTTACTCTGGGGGTATCAGTGGCTACACCTTC. This chain uses TRBV6-5 with TRBJ1-2; maybe TRBD1 (5 bases). Germline loops: CDR1 MNHEY, CDR2 SVGAGI. This CDR3 spans 14 amino acids. The germline V and J ends were trimmed by 0 bases and 7 bases, with 12 bases remaining between them.

The rearrangement uses TRBV11-3 and TRBJ2-7; 9 nucleotides match TRBD1. From germline, CDR1 is SGHNT and CDR2 YENEEA. Trimming cost V 5 bases and J 5 bases; bases outside gene matches: 4. CDR3 length: 13 residues. The CDR3 loop reads CASSKGQGNEQYF. Written as DNA, the CDR3 is TGTGCCAGCAGCAAGGGACAGGGTAACGAGCAGTACTTC.